Detailed here is one T cell receptor beta chain. The antigen is unknown. The source of the sample is a study of cytomegalovirus exposure and HLA in healthy donors. Study findings and constraints: Cytomegalovirus-associated status was assigned to 150 to 200 TCR beta chains. Indistinguishable V segments such as TRBV6-2 and TRBV6-3 were excluded. The authors later linked a missense DCLRE1C variant to TCR beta V- and J-gene trimming.

The CDR3 covers 13 residues. The germline V gene has CDR1 LGHNT and CDR2 FRNRAP. Trimming cost V 5 bases and J 6 bases, with 13 bases left between them. Healthy people donating bone marrow made up the donors. PCR involved 60 Vbeta and 13 Jbeta primers. TCRdb's copy holds only in-frame clones and misses some; the assay was immunoSEQ multiplex PCR. The sample records 120,000 or so clones, about 80% being singletons. This sequence originates from a young man in good health and CMV-seropositive. The sequencing sample was made of PBMCs. This sequence joins TRBV12-5 and TRBJ1-1; maybe TRBD1 (6 bases). CDR3 sequence: CASGTSGHPEAFF. For the CDR3, the DNA is TGTGCTAGTGGTACGTCGGGACACCCTGAAGCTTTCTTT.